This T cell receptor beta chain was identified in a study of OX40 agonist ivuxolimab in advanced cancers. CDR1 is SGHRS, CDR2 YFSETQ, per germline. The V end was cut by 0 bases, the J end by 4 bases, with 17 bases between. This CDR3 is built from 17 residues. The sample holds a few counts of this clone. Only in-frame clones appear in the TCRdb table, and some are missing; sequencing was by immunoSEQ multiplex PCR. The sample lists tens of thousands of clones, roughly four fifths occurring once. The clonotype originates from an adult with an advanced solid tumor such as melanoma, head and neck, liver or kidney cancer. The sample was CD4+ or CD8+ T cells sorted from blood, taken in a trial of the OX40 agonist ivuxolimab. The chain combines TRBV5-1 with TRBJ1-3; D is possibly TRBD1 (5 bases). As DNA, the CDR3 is TGCGCCAGCAGCTTGGAGGGGAACAGCTTTCGCGGAAACACCATATATTTT. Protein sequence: CASSLEGNSFRGNTIYF.